This T cell receptor (beta chain) is from a study of T cell changes during pregnancy in multiple sclerosis (dated by TCRdb to between 2019 and 2020). The study in broad terms: Changes in the T cell repertoire over the course of pregnancy were examined in this study in women with multiple sclerosis.

The receptor library was made with the immunoSEQ multiplex PCR assay. Not all clones reach the TCRdb copy of this immuneACCESS table, which keeps in-frame sequences only. Checked studies attribute under half of the gap to unresolved V genes and leave the rest unexplained. For this sample the table gives around 40,000 clones, of which about 91% were detected only once. The ten largest account for around 0.8% of the sample. V is shortened by 2 bases, J by 7 bases, and the region joining them spans 3 bases. CDR1 is given as MNHNY and CDR2 as SVGAGI, both from the germline V gene (reference sequence). Measured from the cysteine to the phenylalanine, the CDR3 is 11 residues long. Only the CDR3 region is kept as DNA, spanning 33 bases read in frame from base 1. A word on this clone: Its specific antigen is unknown. Nothing much larger sits one base from this clone, and base qualities are not available.

Sequenced here: CD4+ T cells from peripheral blood mononuclear cells, sampled before pregnancy. This receptor chain uses TRBV6-6 and TRBJ2-4; the D gene is unclear. The source is a female donor with multiple sclerosis, enrolled in a pregnancy study. Here the CDR3 is given as CASSYPNIQYF. Here is the DNA: TGTGCCAGCAGTTACCCGAACATTCAGTACTTC.